Listed here are 16 T cell receptor beta chains from one sample, sequenced in a study of Ad26.COV2.S vaccination and SARS-CoV-2 variants. The treatment is: some 20 received Ad26.COV2.S at low or high dose, single or two shots; about 5 received placebo; per-sample allocation not given. Material that was analyzed had been drawn on day 63 after the first vaccine or placebo injection. Profiling relied on immunoSEQ multiplex PCR, and the TCRdb table lists in-frame clones only, not all of them. The table has about 350,000 clones, about 87% seen once. Source: peripheral blood, taken in a trial of Ad26.COV2.S vaccine versus placebo. The receptors stem from a person aged 18-65 years who received the Ad26.COV2.S COVID-19 vaccine or a placebo.

V and J are TRBV27 and TRBJ2-1; D is ambiguous. The CDR3 has 17 residues. Germline V gene data show CDR1 as MNHEY and CDR2 as SMNVEV (reference sequence). The V end was cut by 8 bases, the J end by 0 bases, with 20 bases between. CDR3 in DNA: TGTGCCAGCTATGGATTGGTGGCAGCCCGCTCCTACAATGAGCAGTTCTTC. Its translation is CASYGLVAARSYNEQFF.

The genes are TRBV27 and TRBJ1-3, with a possible D match to TRBD1 (5 bases). Trimming pared 6 bases from V and 2 bases from J, leaving 8 bases between. Per germline, CDR1 MNHEY and CDR2 SMNVEV (reference sequence). The CDR3 extends over 13 amino acids. The CDR3: CASRRGAGNTIYF. The CDR3 nucleotides read TGTGCCAGCAGGCGGGGGGCTGGAAACACCATATATTTT.

The chain joins TRBV3-1 (or the pseudogene TRBV3-2) to TRBJ1-5; the match to TRBD1 covers 9 bases. This CDR3 contains 17 residues. Germline CDR1 LGHDT, CDR2 YNNKEL (reference sequence). With V trimmed by 0 bases and J by 5 bases, 8 bases remained unmatched. DNA for the CDR3: TGTGCCAGCAGCCAAGAAGGTAGGACAGGGGTCCATCAGCCCCAGCATTTT. It translates to CASSQEGRTGVHQPQHF.

This chain joins TRBV5-1 and TRBJ2-5, with 9 bases aligning to TRBD2. The CDR3 has 16 residues. Per germline, CDR1 SGHRS and CDR2 YFSETQ. Trimming at V came to 0 bases and at J to 2 bases, leaving 5 bases not matched to a gene. The CDR3: CASSLGPSGAQETQYF. In nucleotides, the CDR3 is TGCGCCAGCAGCTTGGGACCTAGCGGGGCACAAGAGACCCAGTACTTC. Together with reference TRBV5-1 and TRBJ2-5, the CDR3 gives the full variable domain: KAGVTQTPRYLIKTRGQQVTLSCSPISGHRSVSWYQQTPGQGLQFLFEYFSETQRNKGNFPGRFSGRQFSNSRSEMNVSTLELGDSALYLCASSLGPSGAQETQYFGPGTRLLVL.

The chain links TRBV12-3 or TRBV12-4 to TRBJ2-5; D could derive from TRBD1 or TRBD2 (6 bases each). V dropped 7 bases and J dropped 5 bases, with 14 bases sitting between them. The CDR3 extends over 13 amino acids. The CDR3 DNA sequence: TGTGCCAGCAAAAACCAGGGGAGGGAGACCCAGTACTTC. Encoded protein: CASKNQGRETQYF.

The V and J genes are TRBV6-6 and TRBJ1-2, with a possible D match to TRBD1 (5 bases). The germline V gene encodes CDR1 MNHNY and CDR2 SVGAGI (reference sequence). This CDR3 is built from 15 residues. Trimming shortened V by 2 bases and J by 4 bases, and 14 bases separated the two germline ends. In DNA, the CDR3 is TGTGCCAGCAGTTACATCAGGGCCGGGGGCTATGGCTACACCTTC. Translating it yields CASSYIRAGGYGYTF.

V is TRBV7-6 and J is TRBJ2-5, with D perhaps matching TRBD2 (5 bases). The CDR3 is made up of 13 amino acids. Deletions cut 5 bases from V and 4 bases from J, with 11 bases between. Germline V CDR1 and CDR2: SGHVS, FNYEAQ. For the CDR3, the DNA is TGTGCCAGCAGCACTAGAGTAGGAGAGACCCAGTACTTC. The encoded protein is CASSTRVGETQYF.

The chain has TRBV13 and TRBJ2-3; D is possibly TRBD1 or TRBD2 (6 bases each). V lost 5 bases, J lost 0 bases, and 21 bases lay in between. The V gene's germline CDR1 is PRHDT and CDR2 FYEKMQ (reference sequence). This CDR3 contains 18 residues. CDR3 bases: TGTGCCAGCAGCCGGATGGGGGGCGACCTAGCTAGCACAGATACGCAGTATTTT. Translation: CASSRMGGDLASTDTQYF.

In nucleotides, the CDR3 is TGTGCCACCTTTGGTGCCCGTGGCTACACCTTC. It encodes CATFGARGYTF. The chain joins TRBV6-4 to TRBJ1-2, with D uncertain. V lost 10 bases and J lost 7, with 13 bases in between. This CDR3 spans 11 amino acids. Germline CDR1 is MRHNA and CDR2 is SNTAGT.

This clone was recorded once. V is TRBV19 and J is TRBJ1-5; 8 bases align to TRBD1. CDR3 length: 16 amino acids. V trimming: 6 bases; J trimming: 7 bases; junction bases outside the gene matches: 14. Germline-derived CDR1 and CDR2 are LNHDA and SQIVND (reference sequence). The CDR3: CASSRRATGAPQPQHF. The DNA of the CDR3 is TGTGCCAGTAGCCGGAGGGCGACAGGGGCCCCCCAGCCCCAGCATTTT.

A few counts support this clone. V gene TRBV3-1 (or the pseudogene TRBV3-2) combines with J gene TRBJ1-5; 9 positions agree with TRBD1. Germline loops: CDR1 LGHDT, CDR2 YNNKEL (reference sequence). The CDR3 has 15 amino acids. The junction had 3 bases not matched to a gene; V was cut back by 1 base and J by 5 bases. CDR3 in amino acids: CASSQATGGHQPQHF. DNA for the CDR3: TGTGCCAGCAGCCAAGCGACAGGGGGTCATCAGCCCCAGCATTTT.

Here the CDR3 DNA reads TGCGCCAGCAGCTCGACTAGGATGAAAGAGACCCAGTACTTC. This codes for CASSSTRMKETQYF. The chain couples TRBV5-1 to TRBJ2-5; tentatively, D is TRBD2 (6 bases). Germline CDR1 SGHRS, CDR2 YFSETQ. The CDR3 contains 14 residues. The V gene lost 3 bases and the J gene lost 3 bases, with 12 bases spanning the gap.

This clone was seen a handful of times. The DNA of the CDR3 is TGCGCCAGCAGTCACCCTACAGGGCGTAACTACAATCAGCCCCAGCATTTT. Translation gives CASSHPTGRNYNQPQHF. The chain recombines TRBV23-1 with TRBJ1-5, with TRBD1 as a possible D gene (6 bases). TRBV23-1 is flagged as an ORF with uncertain function. The V end was cut by 3 bases, the J end by 3 bases, with 18 bases between. There are 17 residues in the CDR3.

This chain links TRBV7-8 with TRBJ2-7; TRBD1 is a possible D gene (6 bases). The germline V gene has CDR1 SGHVS and CDR2 FQNEAQ. The CDR3 is made up of 12 amino acids. Trimming removed 5 bases at V and 6 bases at J, with 11 bases between. CDR3 loop: CASSLTGIEQYF. CDR3 DNA sequence: TGTGCCAGCAGCCTTACAGGGATCGAGCAGTACTTC.

The rearrangement uses TRBV6-5 and TRBJ1-2; D unclear. Germline-derived CDR1 and CDR2 are MNHEY and SVGAGI. The CDR3 consists of 12 residues. The V end lost 7 bases, the J end lost 0 bases, and 6 bases lay between the germline ends. The CDR3 is CASTNANYGYTF. The CDR3 nucleotides read TGTGCCAGCACAAATGCTAACTATGGCTACACCTTC.

This chain connects TRBV9 to TRBJ1-2, with 7 bases fitting TRBD1. Germline V gene sequence: CDR1 SGDLS, CDR2 YYNGEE. V gave up 4 bases and J gave up 6 bases; unmatched junction bases: 9. The length of the CDR3 is 14 residues. The CDR3 loop reads CASSRPGQTNGYTF. CDR3 DNA: TGTGCCAGCAGCCGACCGGGACAGACCAATGGCTACACCTTC.